This T cell receptor beta chain comes out of a study of response to subunit inactivated influenza vaccine. Study-level findings and limits: Few additional T cells are recruited per seasonal influenza vaccination, authors suggested.

One entry per CDR3 protein results from TCRdb running MiXCR on the RT-PCR reads. The data hold 280,000 or so distinct CDR3 sequences, with around a fifth observed a single time. Germline V gene sequence: CDR1 SQVTM, CDR2 ANQGSEA. The V and J ends lost 4 bases and 1 base respectively, with 10 bases between them. This CDR3 is built from 13 residues. A word on this clonotype: What it binds is not known.

This chain joins TRBV29-1 and TRBJ1-1, with no clear D. Sequenced here: PBMCs from blood, sampled less than 22 months after vaccination. The receptor was isolated from a man in his fifties or sixties who received an inactivated influenza vaccine. CDR3 sequence (DNA): TGCAGCGTTGTTCGTCAGGCGAACACTGAAGCTTTCTTT. Translating it yields CSVVRQANTEAFF.